These 9 T cell receptor beta chains originate from one sample sequenced in a study of early T cells in non-severe SARS-CoV-2 infection. TCRdb re-derived calls from the 5' RACE reads in MiXCR, one entry per CDR3 protein. The sample records tens of thousands of distinct CDR3 sequences, roughly a tenth being singletons. Material: whole blood, obtained at baseline. These receptors all come from an adult who was a healthcare worker with PCR-confirmed SARS-CoV-2 infection or an uninfected control (not recorded which).

This clonotype was seen at least ten times. This chain uses TRBV5-5 with TRBJ1-3; 7 nucleotides match TRBD1. CDR1 is SGHKS and CDR2 is YYEKEE in the germline V gene (reference sequence). This CDR3 comprises 15 residues. V trimming: 3 bases; J trimming: 4 bases; junction bases outside the gene matches: 7. The CDR3 nucleotides are TGTGCCAGCAGCTCCAACCGGGACAGAGGAAACACCATATATTTT. Residues: CASSSNRDRGNTIYF.

The rearrangement links TRBV18 to TRBJ1-2; possible D gene TRBD1, 5 bases. The CDR3 runs 14 residues. Germline V lookup: CDR1 KGHSH, CDR2 LQKENI. Trimming left V 3 bases short and J 8 bases short, with 16 bases between. The CDR3 is CASSPEGTAWGYTF. CDR3 nucleotide sequence: TGTGCCAGCTCACCTGAGGGGACGGCTTGGGGCTACACCTTC.

This clonotype has more than one count but fewer than ten. The rearrangement joins TRBV6-5 to TRBJ2-5; the match to TRBD2 covers 13 bases. In germline, CDR1 is MNHEY, CDR2 SVGAGI. J was trimmed by 5 bases and V by 6 bases; bases with no gene match: 9. This CDR3 has 16 amino acids. CDR3 coding DNA: TGTGCCAGCAGCTCCCGACTAGCGGGGGGAGTGGAGACCCAGTACTTC. It yields the protein CASSSRLAGGVETQYF.

J is TRBJ2-5 and V is TRBV10-3; the D gene is possibly TRBD2 (6 bases). V was shortened by 9 bases and J by 5 bases, with 10 bases between the two germline ends. This CDR3 contains 11 residues. The germline CDR1 and CDR2 sequences are ENHRY and SYGVKD. CDR3 coding DNA: TGTGCCATTCTCCGGGGGGAGACCCAGTACTTC. Its protein product is CAILRGETQYF.

This clonotype was observed a handful of times. The J gene is TRBJ1-4, the V gene TRBV7-3; D remains ambiguous. Germline CDR1 SGHTA, CDR2 FQGTGA. The CDR3 sequence is 11 residues long. V gave up 5 bases and J gave up 5 bases, with 3 bases separating them. For the CDR3, the DNA is TGTGCCAGCAGCCCGAATGAAAAACTGTTTTTT. This codes for CASSPNEKLFF.

This sequence joins TRBV5-5 and TRBJ1-6; no clear D. Germline-derived CDR1 and CDR2 are SGHKS and YYEKEE (reference sequence). This CDR3 spans 15 amino acids. The germline V and J ends were trimmed by 2 bases and 0 bases, with 6 bases remaining between them. The CDR3 DNA sequence: TGTGCCAGCAGCTTCGATGGCTCCTATAATTCACCCCTCCACTTT. It yields the protein CASSFDGSYNSPLHF.

This chain joins TRBV29-1 and TRBJ1-1, with no clear D. Germline values: CDR1 SQVTM, CDR2 ANQGSEA. The CDR3 is 14 residues long. Trimming stripped 7 bases from V and 0 bases from J, with 15 bases between. The CDR3 is CSGRAGNMNTEAFF. The CDR3 region has the DNA TGCAGCGGGCGGGCTGGGAACATGAACACTGAAGCTTTCTTT.

This chain connects TRBV5-1 to TRBJ1-1, with D perhaps TRBD1 (6 bases). Germline CDR1 is SGHRS and CDR2 is YFSETQ. V lost 2 bases, J lost 1 base, and 9 bases lay in between. This CDR3 has 14 amino acids. The CDR3 loop reads CASSFDRQNTEAFF. The CDR3 DNA follows: TGCGCCAGCAGCTTTGACAGGCAGAACACTGAAGCTTTCTTT.

This clonotype was counted a few times. V and J are TRBV7-2 and TRBJ1-1, with D possibly TRBD1 on 5 matching bases. This CDR3 is 14 amino acids long. Trimming removed 1 base at V and 4 bases at J, with 10 bases between. Germline lookup yields CDR1 SGHTA and CDR2 FQGNSA. CDR3: CASSLDQGSTEAFF. The CDR3, as DNA: TGTGCCAGCAGCTTAGATCAGGGAAGCACTGAAGCTTTCTTT.